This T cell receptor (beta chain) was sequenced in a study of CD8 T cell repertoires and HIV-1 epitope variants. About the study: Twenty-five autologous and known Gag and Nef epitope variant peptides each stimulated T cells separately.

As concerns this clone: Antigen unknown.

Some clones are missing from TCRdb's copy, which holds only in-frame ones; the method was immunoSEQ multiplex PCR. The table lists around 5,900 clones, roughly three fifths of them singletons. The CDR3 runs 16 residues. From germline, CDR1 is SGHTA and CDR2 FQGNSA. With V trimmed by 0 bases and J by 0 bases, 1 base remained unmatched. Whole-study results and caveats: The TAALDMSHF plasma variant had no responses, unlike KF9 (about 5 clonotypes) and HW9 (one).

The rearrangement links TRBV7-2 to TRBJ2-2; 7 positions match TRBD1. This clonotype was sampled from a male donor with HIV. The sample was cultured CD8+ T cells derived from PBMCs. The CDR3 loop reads CASSLAGGANTGELFF. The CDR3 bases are TGTGCCAGCAGCTTAGCAGGGGGCGCGAACACCGGGGAGCTGTTTTTT.